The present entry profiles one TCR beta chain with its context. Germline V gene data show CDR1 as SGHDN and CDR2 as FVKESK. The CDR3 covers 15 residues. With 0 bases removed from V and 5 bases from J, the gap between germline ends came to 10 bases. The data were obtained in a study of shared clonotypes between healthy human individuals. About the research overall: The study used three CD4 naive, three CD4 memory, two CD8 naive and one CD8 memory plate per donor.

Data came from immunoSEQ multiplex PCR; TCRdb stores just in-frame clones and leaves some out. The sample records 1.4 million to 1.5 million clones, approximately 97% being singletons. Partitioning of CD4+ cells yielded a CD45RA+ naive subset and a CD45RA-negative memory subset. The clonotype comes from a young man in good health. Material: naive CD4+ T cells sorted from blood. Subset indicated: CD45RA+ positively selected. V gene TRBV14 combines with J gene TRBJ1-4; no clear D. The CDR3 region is CASSQEWGRNEKLFF. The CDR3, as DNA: TGTGCCAGCAGCCAAGAATGGGGTCGAAATGAAAAACTGTTTTTT.